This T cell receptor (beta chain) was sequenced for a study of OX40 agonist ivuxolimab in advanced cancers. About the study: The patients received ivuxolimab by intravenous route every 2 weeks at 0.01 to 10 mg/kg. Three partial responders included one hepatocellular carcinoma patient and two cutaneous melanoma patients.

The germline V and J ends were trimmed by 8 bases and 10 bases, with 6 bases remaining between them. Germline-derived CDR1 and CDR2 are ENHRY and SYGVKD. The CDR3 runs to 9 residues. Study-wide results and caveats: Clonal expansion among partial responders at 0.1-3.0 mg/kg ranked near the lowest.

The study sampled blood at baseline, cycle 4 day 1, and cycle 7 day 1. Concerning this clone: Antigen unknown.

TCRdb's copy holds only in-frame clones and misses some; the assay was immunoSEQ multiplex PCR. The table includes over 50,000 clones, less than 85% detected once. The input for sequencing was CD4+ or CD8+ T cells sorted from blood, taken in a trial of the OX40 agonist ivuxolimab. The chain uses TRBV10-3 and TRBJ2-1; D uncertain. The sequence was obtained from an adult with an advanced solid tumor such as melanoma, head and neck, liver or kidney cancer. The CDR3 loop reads CAIGVEQFF. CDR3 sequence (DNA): TGTGCCATCGGGGTGGAGCAGTTCTTC.